This TCR beta chain was sequenced for a study of blood T cells in healthy people across ages. A second PCR, run for roughly 7 to 12 cycles, used a sample-barcoded 5' primer plus a J-beta primer mix. TCRdb reprocessed the 5' RACE reads via MiXCR and lists one record per CDR3 protein. The table includes 1,500,000 or so distinct CDR3 sequences, roughly 43% detected once. Each sample yielded at least 5.5 micrograms of PBMC total RNA. General study findings and limits: More naive CD4+ cells and higher diversity were found in long-lived than in aged donors. Significant beta diversity loss was already apparent by age about 42, declining roughly linearly.

This clonotype was seen once. The antigen remains unidentified. Sequencing was performed on blood. The source of this sequence is a woman in her late teens or twenties in good health.

The CDR3: CSARDGGAPLSIGNTIYF. The CDR3 nucleotides read TGCAGTGCTAGAGACGGGGGGGCTCCCCTGTCGATCGGAAACACCATATATTTT. The chain employs TRBV20-1 and TRBJ1-3; tentatively, D is TRBD1 (6 bases). CDR1 DFQATT and CDR2 SNEGSKA come from the germline V gene (reference sequence). The CDR3 has 18 residues. Trimming removed 0 bases at V and 4 bases at J, with 22 bases between.